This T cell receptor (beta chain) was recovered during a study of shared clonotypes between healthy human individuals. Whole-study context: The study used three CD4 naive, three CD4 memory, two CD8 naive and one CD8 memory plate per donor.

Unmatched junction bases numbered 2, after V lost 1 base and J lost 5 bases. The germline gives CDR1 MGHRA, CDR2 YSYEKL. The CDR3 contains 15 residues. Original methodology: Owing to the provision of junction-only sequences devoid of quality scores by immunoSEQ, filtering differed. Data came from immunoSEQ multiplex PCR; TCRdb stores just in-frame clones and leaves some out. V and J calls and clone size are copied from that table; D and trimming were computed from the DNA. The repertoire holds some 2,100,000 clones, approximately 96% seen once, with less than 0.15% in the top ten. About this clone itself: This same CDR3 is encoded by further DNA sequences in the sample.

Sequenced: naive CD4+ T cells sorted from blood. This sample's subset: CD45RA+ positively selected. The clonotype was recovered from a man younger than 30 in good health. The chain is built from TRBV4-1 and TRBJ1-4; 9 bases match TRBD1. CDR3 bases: TGCGCCAGCAGCCAAGTAGGGACAGGGAATGAAAAACTGTTTTTT. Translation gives CASSQVGTGNEKLFF.